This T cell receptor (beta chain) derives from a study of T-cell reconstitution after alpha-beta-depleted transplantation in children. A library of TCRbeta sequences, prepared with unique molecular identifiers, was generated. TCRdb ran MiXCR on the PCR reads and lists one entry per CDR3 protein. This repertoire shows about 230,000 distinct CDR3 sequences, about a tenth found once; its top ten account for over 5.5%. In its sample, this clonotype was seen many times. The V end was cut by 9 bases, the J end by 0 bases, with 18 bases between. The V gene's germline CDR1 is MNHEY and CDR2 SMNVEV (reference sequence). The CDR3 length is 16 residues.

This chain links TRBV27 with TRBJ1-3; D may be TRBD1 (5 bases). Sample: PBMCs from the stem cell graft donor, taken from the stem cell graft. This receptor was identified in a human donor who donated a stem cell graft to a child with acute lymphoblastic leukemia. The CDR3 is CASRRGGASSGNTIYF. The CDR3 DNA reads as TGTGCCAGTCGACGGGGAGGGGCCAGCTCTGGAAACACCATATATTTT.